The present entry profiles one T cell receptor beta chain with its context. The V end was cut by 3 bases, the J end by 4 bases, with 18 bases between. Germline CDR1 reads MRHNA; CDR2 reads SNTAGT. The CDR3 consists of 16 residues. These data belong to a study of blood T cell repertoires in COVID-19. Assay: immunoSEQ multiplex PCR; the TCRdb copy retains only in-frame clones and omits some. The profile covers 60,000 to 70,000 clones, with 84% appearing a single time and around 4.3% taken by the ten largest. The source material was peripheral blood. This sequence originates from a woman aged 55-75 years with acute or convalescent COVID-19. The chain joins TRBV6-4 to TRBJ1-2, with D unclear. As DNA, the CDR3 is TGTGCCAGCAGTGAAGGTGGGAGCGGACCGAGCTATGGCTACACCTTC. Protein product: CASSEGGSGPSYGYTF.